This entry features one T cell receptor (beta chain) sequence. As yet, its antigen is unknown. One entry per CDR3 protein, called by TCRdb with MiXCR from the RT-PCR reads. The data show 650,000 or so distinct CDR3 sequences, less than 15% seen once. The data originate from a study of response to subunit inactivated influenza vaccine. Findings and caveats of the study: Seasonal influenza vaccination, on each occasion, was suggested by the authors to recruit few new T cells.

The V end was cut by 6 bases, the J end by 7 bases, with 16 bases between. Germline V lookup: CDR1 DFQATT, CDR2 SNEGSKA (reference sequence). This CDR3 spans 13 amino acids. The rearrangement links TRBV20-1 to TRBJ2-1, with TRBD1 as a possible D gene (5 bases). The sequence was collected from a man aged 45 to 65 who received an inactivated influenza vaccine. The specimen comprised PBMCs from blood, sampled around two weeks before vaccination. CDR3 sequence reads: CSANRAGMNEQFF. CDR3 DNA: TGCAGTGCCAATCGGGCAGGGATGAATGAGCAGTTCTTC.